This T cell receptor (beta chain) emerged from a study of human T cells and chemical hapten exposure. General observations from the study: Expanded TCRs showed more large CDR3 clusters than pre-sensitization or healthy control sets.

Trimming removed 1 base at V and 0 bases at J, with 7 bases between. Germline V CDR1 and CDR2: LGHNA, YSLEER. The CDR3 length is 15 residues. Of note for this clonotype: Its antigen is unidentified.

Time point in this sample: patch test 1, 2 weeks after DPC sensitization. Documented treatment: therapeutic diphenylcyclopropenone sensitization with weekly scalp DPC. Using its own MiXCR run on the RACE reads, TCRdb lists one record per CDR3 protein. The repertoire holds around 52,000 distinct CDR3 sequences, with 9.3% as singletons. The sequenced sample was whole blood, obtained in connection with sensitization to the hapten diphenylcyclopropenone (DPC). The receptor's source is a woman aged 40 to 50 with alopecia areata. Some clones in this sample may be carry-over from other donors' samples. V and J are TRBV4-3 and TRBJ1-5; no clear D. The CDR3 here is CASSQGTDSNQPQHF. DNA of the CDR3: TGCGCCAGCAGCCAAGGGACGGATAGCAATCAGCCCCAGCATTTT.